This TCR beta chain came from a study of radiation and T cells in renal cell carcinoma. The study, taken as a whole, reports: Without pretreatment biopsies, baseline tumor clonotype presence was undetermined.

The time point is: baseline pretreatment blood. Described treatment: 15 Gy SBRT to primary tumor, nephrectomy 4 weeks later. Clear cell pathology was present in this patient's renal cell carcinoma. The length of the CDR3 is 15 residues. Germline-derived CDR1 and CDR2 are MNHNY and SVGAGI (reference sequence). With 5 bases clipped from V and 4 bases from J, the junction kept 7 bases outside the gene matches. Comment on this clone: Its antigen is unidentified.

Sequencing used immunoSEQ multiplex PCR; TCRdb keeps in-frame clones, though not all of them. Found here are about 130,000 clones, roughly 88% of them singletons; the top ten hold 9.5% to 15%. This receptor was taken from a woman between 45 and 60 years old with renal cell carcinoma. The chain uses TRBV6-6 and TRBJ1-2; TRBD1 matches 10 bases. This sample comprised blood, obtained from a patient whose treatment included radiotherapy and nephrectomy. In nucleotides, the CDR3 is TGTGCCAGCAGTCCCCCGGGACAGGGGCTCTATGGCTACACCTTC. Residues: CASSPPGQGLYGYTF.